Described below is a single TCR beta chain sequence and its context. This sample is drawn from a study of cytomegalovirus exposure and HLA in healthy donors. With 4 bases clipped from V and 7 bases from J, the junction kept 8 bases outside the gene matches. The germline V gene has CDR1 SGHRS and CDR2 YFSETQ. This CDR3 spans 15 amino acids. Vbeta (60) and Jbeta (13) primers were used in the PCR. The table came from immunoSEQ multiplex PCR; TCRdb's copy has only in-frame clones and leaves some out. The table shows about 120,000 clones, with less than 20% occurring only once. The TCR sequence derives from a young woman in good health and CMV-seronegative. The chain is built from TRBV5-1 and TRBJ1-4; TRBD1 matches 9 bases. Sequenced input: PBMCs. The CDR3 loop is CASSAGTGRAEKLFF. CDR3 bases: TGCGCCAGCAGCGCTGGGACAGGGCGGGCTGAAAAACTGTTTTTT. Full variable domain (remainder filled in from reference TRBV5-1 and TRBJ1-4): KAGVTQTPRYLIKTRGQQVTLSCSPISGHRSVSWYQQTPGQGLQFLFEYFSETQRNKGNFPGRFSGRQFSNSRSEMNVSTLELGDSALYLCASSAGTGRAEKLFFGSGTQLSVL.